This TCR beta chain was sequenced for a study of beta chain features in type 1 diabetes (dated by TCRdb to about 2018). Regarding the study in general: Mean age, gender distribution, total cell number and subset yield did not differ between patients and healthy donors. The study compared TCRB repertoires of sorted circulating CD4+ T cell subsets between recently diagnosed type 1 diabetes patients and matched healthy donors. Regulatory and stem cell-like memory subsets were obtained from only 8 patients and about 8 healthy donors, while naive and central memory subsets were obtained from all 30 or so donors. A total of some 100,000,000 sorted cells were examined across all samples, and the number of cells per subset was strongly correlated with RNA yield. Results the study describes overall, beyond this receptor: PCR might favor shorter templates, but patient and control samples were amplified and corrected together, so any skew would affect both groups equally. A moderate but significant shortening of TCRB CDR3 length was observed in type 1 diabetes patients in all four CD4+ subsets. At VDJ recombination sites, patients with type 1 diabetes made fewer insertions and deleted more nucleotides, a pattern implying thymic rearrangement abnormalities. Naive, central memory and regulatory TCRB repertoires appeared more similar among patients than among healthy donors. Because the HLA sub-analyses included only small numbers of individuals, any influence of HLA type on TCRB rearrangement was left unresolved. Sequencing cDNA rather than genomic DNA could over-represent highly expressing activated cells, although activation and CD3 levels did not differ between groups.

The entire isolated RNA was reverse transcribed using the High Capacity cDNA Reverse Transcription Kit, and thus expressed TCRB transcripts were sequenced. Deep immunoSEQ sequencing was performed on naive, central memory and regulatory T cell samples, with an average of around 3.4 million total reads per sample. Sorted cells were lysed in RLT buffer, and RNA was extracted using DNase-treated RNeasy Micro or Mini kits according to cell number. Each cell subset was processed separately to prevent cross-contamination, with patient and healthy donor samples processed together. TCRB sequences were amplified from cDNA with the immunoSEQ multiplex PCR, producing 87-bp fragments spanning the CDR3 region. Sequencing of the amplicons was performed on the Illumina HiSeq platform. The published analysis was carried out like this. Synthetic template baselines were used to correct PCR bias computationally, reads within Hamming distance 2 were collapsed together, and singletons that could not be merged were discarded. Reads were aligned against IMGT to assign V, D and J genes, CDR3 length and insertions or deletions at six rearrangement sites. Clonotype counts were normalized to sorted cell number within each subset before computing true diversity and Gini coefficients with the tcR R package. The overlap coefficient, calculated on TCRB nucleotide sequences, was used to measure repertoire sharing. As a proxy for the pre-selection repertoire, out-of-frame TCRB sequences from naive cells were analyzed. Not all clones reach the TCRdb copy of this immuneACCESS table, which keeps in-frame sequences only. Checked studies attribute under half of the gap to unresolved V genes and leave the rest unexplained. The DNA was the basis for D and trimming; V, J and clone size are from that table. Across this sample there are 350,000 to 400,000 clones, with roughly 12% seen only once. The ten largest clones represent around 0.0099% of the sample.

With respect to this clone: There is no known antigen for this receptor. Per-base quality was not reported, and no clone a single base away is much larger than it.

A single peripheral blood draw of around 0.11 L on average was collected from each donor into heparinised tubes. Naive, central memory, regulatory and stem cell-like memory CD4+ T cells were sorted on a BD FACSAria II using a panel including CD45RO, CCR7, CD25, CD127, CD95 and CD27. A purity above 98% was achieved for all sorted populations. PBMCs were isolated right away by Lymphoprep density gradient centrifugation and were stained directly, without culture. Samples were stained and sorted in pairs, with one healthy donor and one patient per experiment, so that batch effects were minimized. The CDR3, cysteine through phenylalanine, is 11 amino acids long. Only the CDR3 DNA stays, 33 bases, in frame from base 1. Sequences DFQATT (CDR1) and SNEGSKA (CDR2) are obtained from the germline V gene (reference sequence). V lost 3 bases and J lost 10 bases; the stretch between them is 7 bases long.

Sequencing was carried out using naive CD4+ T cells from blood. The sample's cell subset or site label, decoded: true naive CD4+ T cells. This receptor was taken from a woman under 30 with type 1 diabetes. The rearrangement combines TRBV20-1 with TRBJ1-6; no D gene call is confident. The CDR3 reads as follows: CSASNMSPLHF. Read as DNA, the sequence is TGCAGTGCTAGTAATATGTCACCCCTCCACTTT.